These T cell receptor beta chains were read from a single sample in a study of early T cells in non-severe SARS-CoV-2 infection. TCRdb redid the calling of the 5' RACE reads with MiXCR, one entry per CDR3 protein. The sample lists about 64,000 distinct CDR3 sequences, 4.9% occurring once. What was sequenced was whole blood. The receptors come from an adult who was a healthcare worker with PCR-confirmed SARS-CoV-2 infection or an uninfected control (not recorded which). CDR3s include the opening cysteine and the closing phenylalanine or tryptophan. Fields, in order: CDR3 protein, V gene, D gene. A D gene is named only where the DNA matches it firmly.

CDR3 protein: CSARTETSTDTQYF; V gene: TRBV20-1; D gene: -
CDR3 protein: CASSPLYTNTGELFF; V gene: TRBV18; D gene: -
CDR3 protein: CASSLGTALYQETQYF; V gene: TRBV7-8; D gene: -
CDR3 protein: CASSAIPRVNYGYTF; V gene: TRBV9; D gene: -
CDR3 protein: CASSFGPGGEAFF; V gene: TRBV11-3; D gene: -
CDR3 protein: CASSSRDRALEQYF; V gene: TRBV6-1; D gene: TRBD1
CDR3 protein: CASSQGVALREQYF; V gene: TRBV3-1; D gene: -
CDR3 protein: CASSLDLSEAFF; V gene: TRBV11-2; D gene: -
CDR3 protein: CASSIVTGTTEAFF; V gene: TRBV19; D gene: -
CDR3 protein: CASSLVTDEQYF; V gene: TRBV11-2; D gene: -
CDR3 protein: CSVVGLAEYFSEGRPQINEQFF; V gene: TRBV29-1; D gene: TRBD2
CDR3 protein: CASSPGGGWTDTQYF; V gene: TRBV5-1; D gene: -
CDR3 protein: CSALPSDLATYEQYF; V gene: TRBV20-1; D gene: -
CDR3 protein: CASRRGDTEAFF; V gene: TRBV12-3/TRBV12-4; D gene: -
CDR3 protein: CASVRDLRAEAFF; V gene: TRBV2; D gene: -
CDR3 protein: CASNLGRSNEQFF; V gene: TRBV7-8; D gene: -
CDR3 protein: CASTHRGDTDTQYF; V gene: TRBV3-1; D gene: TRBD2
CDR3 protein: CASSLDGGAFF; V gene: TRBV5-6; D gene: -
CDR3 protein: CASSSRTGTTDTQYF; V gene: TRBV11-3; D gene: TRBD1
CDR3 protein: CSASIDRYSNQPQHF; V gene: TRBV20-1; D gene: -
CDR3 protein: CASSPTGSGYGYTF; V gene: TRBV18; D gene: -
CDR3 protein: CASSSPHTPRTGVGTEAFF; V gene: TRBV19; D gene: TRBD1
CDR3 protein: CSVEWGGSTDTQYF; V gene: TRBV29-1; D gene: -
CDR3 protein: CASSLSGGYNSPLHF; V gene: TRBV7-9; D gene: TRBD1
CDR3 protein: CSAARQGGGNTIYF; V gene: TRBV20-1; D gene: TRBD1
CDR3 protein: CASSVNFNTGELFF; V gene: TRBV11-1; D gene: -
CDR3 protein: CSGTGPTSGANVLTF; V gene: TRBV20-1; D gene: TRBD1
CDR3 protein: CASSDTSGVPSGANVLTF; V gene: TRBV19; D gene: TRBD2
CDR3 protein: CASRTGSPPYYEQYF; V gene: TRBV6-5; D gene: TRBD1
CDR3 protein: CSVEGDFHHNEQFF; V gene: TRBV29-1; D gene: -
CDR3 protein: CASSSDRGGRNTEAFF; V gene: TRBV27; D gene: TRBD1
CDR3 protein: CASSEKQHNTEAFF; V gene: TRBV6-1; D gene: -
CDR3 protein: CASSQDYLQTTYSGANVLTF; V gene: TRBV14; D gene: -
CDR3 protein: CASREPTRGSEAFF; V gene: TRBV6-5; D gene: -
CDR3 protein: CASSDIRGPQETQYF; V gene: TRBV11-2; D gene: -
CDR3 protein: CASSLDPGGYEQYF; V gene: TRBV7-2; D gene: TRBD1
CDR3 protein: CASSSERDTEAFF; V gene: TRBV12-3/TRBV12-4; D gene: -
CDR3 protein: CASSHGSYNEQFF; V gene: TRBV4-3; D gene: -
CDR3 protein: CASSLWRPEETQYF; V gene: TRBV28; D gene: -
CDR3 protein: CASSQDDRDLTDTQYF; V gene: TRBV4-3; D gene: -
CDR3 protein: CASSQEFGGAEQYF; V gene: TRBV14; D gene: -
CDR3 protein: CSARQFAFSYNEQFF; V gene: TRBV29-1; D gene: -
CDR3 protein: CASKYGTSGDTQYF; V gene: TRBV6-5; D gene: TRBD2
CDR3 protein: CASSPRDSKFGLYNEQFF; V gene: TRBV7-2; D gene: -
CDR3 protein: CASSWGAGRHTDTQYF; V gene: TRBV5-1; D gene: -
CDR3 protein: CATSDTGTEAFF; V gene: TRBV24-1; D gene: -
CDR3 protein: CASSDLPGLAGDTQYF; V gene: TRBV7-9; D gene: TRBD2
CDR3 protein: CASSLDGMETQYF; V gene: TRBV7-2; D gene: -
CDR3 protein: CSARDWGASPLHF; V gene: TRBV20-1; D gene: -